Below are 27 T cell receptor beta chains sequenced from a single sample in a study of blood T cell repertoires in COVID-19. Sequenced by immunoSEQ multiplex PCR; TCRdb stores in-frame clones only, minus some. The sample shows fewer than 90,000 clones, around 88% of them seen only once. Source material: peripheral blood. The source is a man aged 55 to 70 with acute or convalescent COVID-19.

The rearrangement links TRBV12-3 or TRBV12-4 to TRBJ2-7, with D uncertain. This CDR3 has 12 residues. Trimming took 3 bases from V and 2 from J, leaving 5 bases between them. The DNA for the CDR3 is TGTGCCAGCAGTTTTATCCCCTACGAGCAGTACTTC. This gives the protein CASSFIPYEQYF.

The chain employs TRBV19 and TRBJ2-2; D perhaps matches TRBD2 (5 bases). V lost 1 base and J 1 base, leaving 13 bases between the germline ends. The CDR3 consists of 17 residues. The germline gives CDR1 LNHDA, CDR2 SQIVND (reference sequence). Here the CDR3 reads CASSIGSVGRNTGELFF. CDR3 DNA sequence: TGTGCCAGTAGTATAGGGTCCGTAGGGAGGAACACCGGGGAGCTGTTTTTT.

This chain connects TRBV7-6 to TRBJ2-2, with 7 positions matching TRBD2. This CDR3 is built from 16 residues. Germline-derived CDR1 and CDR2 are SGHVS and FNYEAQ. After removal of 5 bases from V and 5 bases from J, the junction contained 11 bases not matched to a gene. The CDR3: CASSRPSGGKTGELFF. The CDR3 coding sequence is TGTGCCAGCAGCCGACCTTCGGGGGGAAAAACCGGGGAGCTGTTTTTT.

The CDR3 DNA reads as TGTGCCAGTAGTATTGCGACAGTGGATAATTCACCCCTCCACTTT. Translated: CASSIATVDNSPLHF. V gene TRBV19 combines with J gene TRBJ1-6, with D maybe TRBD1 (5 bases). Trimming took 3 bases from V and 5 from J, leaving 11 bases between them. CDR1 is LNHDA, CDR2 SQIVND, per germline (reference sequence). The length of the CDR3 is 15 residues.

The gene calls are TRBV6-1 and TRBJ2-3; a possible D gene is TRBD2 (6 bases). Germline CDR1 is MNHNS and CDR2 is SASEGT. The CDR3 extends over 16 amino acids. With 0 bases removed from V and 2 bases from J, the gap between germline ends came to 12 bases. CDR3 sequence reads: CASSEAGGLYTDTQYF. In DNA form, the CDR3 reads TGTGCCAGCAGTGAAGCAGGAGGGCTATACACAGATACGCAGTATTTT.

The chain joins TRBV5-1 to TRBJ2-1; 9 bases fit TRBD1. Germline lookup yields CDR1 SGHRS and CDR2 YFSETQ. The V segment lost 2 bases and the J segment 7 bases; nucleotides outside the gene matches: 10. The CDR3 has 16 amino acids. DNA of the CDR3: TGCGCCAGCAGCTTAACTGGGACAGGGTGGGTGAATGAGCAGTTCTTC. Its translation is CASSLTGTGWVNEQFF.

CDR3 protein: CASSSGLGSGNTIYF. In DNA, the CDR3 is TGTGCCAGCAGCTCCGGACTGGGGTCTGGAAACACCATATATTTT. The chain carries TRBV9 and TRBJ1-3; D unclear. Germline V lookup: CDR1 SGDLS, CDR2 YYNGEE. The CDR3 covers 15 residues. V lost 4 bases and J 1 base, leaving 12 bases between the germline ends.

The chain is built from TRBV30 and TRBJ2-1; 9 bases fit TRBD2. J gave up 3 bases and V 0 bases, and 18 bases lay outside the gene matches. This CDR3 spans 20 amino acids. Germline assignment: CDR1 GTSNPN and CDR2 SVGIG (reference sequence). The CDR3 loop is CAWSVLSIGGAGGLYNEQFF. DNA of the CDR3: TGTGCCTGGAGTGTACTCTCTATCGGGGGTGCGGGAGGGCTCTACAATGAGCAGTTCTTC.

This chain links TRBV3-1 (or the pseudogene TRBV3-2) with TRBJ2-5, with TRBD2 matching 8 bases. CDR3 length: 15 amino acids. Per the germline V gene, CDR1 is LGHDT and CDR2 is YNNKEL (reference sequence). The V gene end was trimmed by 5 bases and the J gene end by 2 bases; junction bases not matched to a gene: 7. DNA of the CDR3: TGTGCCAGCAGCTTCTTAGCGGGGTATCAAGAGACCCAGTACTTC. This translates into CASSFLAGYQETQYF.

This sequence joins TRBV7-3 and TRBJ2-6; 10 bases align to TRBD2. Unmatched junction bases numbered 3, after V lost 0 bases and J lost 4 bases. Germline loops: CDR1 SGHTA, CDR2 FQGTGA. This CDR3 spans 17 amino acids. In DNA, the CDR3 is TGTGCCAGCAGCTTAACTCTAGCGGGAGCGGGGGCCAACGTCCTGACTTTC. It specifies CASSLTLAGAGANVLTF.

V and J are TRBV6-2 or TRBV6-3 and TRBJ1-1, with D possibly TRBD1 on 6 matching bases. Per germline, CDR1 MNHEY and CDR2 SVGEGT. There are 11 residues in the CDR3. V lost 5 bases and J lost 8, with 9 bases in between. CDR3 nucleotides: TGTGCCAGCAGTCAGGACAGAGAAGCTTTCTTT. This codes for CASSQDREAFF.

This chain joins TRBV18 and TRBJ1-5; 7 nucleotides align to TRBD1. There are 16 residues in the CDR3. V dropped 3 bases and J dropped 7; count of bases not matched to a gene: 12. The germline CDR1 and CDR2 sequences are KGHSH and LQKENI. CDR3 residues: CASSPMGQQTRQPQHF. The CDR3 region has the DNA TGTGCCAGCTCACCGATGGGACAGCAGACGCGCCAGCCCCAGCATTTT. The variable domain in full, completed from reference TRBV18 and TRBJ1-5, reads NAGVMQNPRHLVRRRGQEARLRCSPMKGHSHVYWYRQLPEEGLKFMVYLQKENIIDESGMPKERFSAEFPKEGPSILRIQQVVRGDSAAYFCASSPMGQQTRQPQHFGDGTRLSIL.

The count of this clone is one. The sample has other DNA sequences that encode this CDR3 too. The chain is built from TRBV24-1 and TRBJ2-7; 8 bases match TRBD1. J was trimmed by 2 bases and V by 4 bases; bases with no gene match: 3. The CDR3 consists of 14 residues. Germline CDR1 reads KGHDR; CDR2 reads SFDVKD. The CDR3 loop is CATSDRTGTYEQYF. The DNA for the CDR3 is TGTGCCACCAGTGACAGGACAGGGACCTACGAGCAGTACTTC.

This clone has just one count. The V call is TRBV29-1, the J call TRBJ2-5, with unresolved D. V shed 3 bases and J shed 5 bases, with 10 bases lying between them. Germline lookup yields CDR1 SQVTM and CDR2 ANQGSEA. The CDR3 contains 12 residues. The CDR3 coding sequence is TGCAGCGTTGAGGCCCTTTATGAGACCCAGTACTTC. This sequence encodes CSVEALYETQYF.

The rearrangement uses TRBV27 and TRBJ2-3; perhaps TRBD1 as D (5 bases). Trimming took off 2 bases at V and 6 bases at J, with 15 bases between the two ends. Per germline, CDR1 MNHEY and CDR2 SMNVEV (reference sequence). The CDR3 covers 15 residues. The CDR3 DNA follows: TGTGCCAGCAGTTTAAAGGGCAGGGTATTGGATACGCAGTATTTT. It encodes CASSLKGRVLDTQYF.

This chain connects TRBV5-1 to TRBJ2-3; TRBD2 is a possible D gene (6 bases). The germline V gene has CDR1 SGHRS and CDR2 YFSETQ. The CDR3 spans 17 residues. Trimming left V 0 bases short and J 2 bases short, with 16 bases between. CDR3 sequence reads: CASSLEVRRGNTDTQYF. CDR3 nucleotides: TGCGCCAGCAGCTTGGAGGTGCGGCGGGGCAACACAGATACGCAGTATTTT.

V and J are TRBV19 and TRBJ1-1, with D perhaps matching TRBD1 (6 bases). The ends were cut back, 7 bases at V and 3 bases at J, with 9 bases in the middle. The CDR3 consists of 12 residues. Germline CDR1 is LNHDA and CDR2 is SQIVND (reference sequence). The CDR3 DNA is TGTGCCAGTACCAGGGGATACACTGAAGCTTTCTTT. This translates into CASTRGYTEAFF. Using reference TRBV19 and TRBJ1-1 for the parts outside the CDR3, the full variable domain is DGGITQSPKYLFRKEGQNVTLSCEQNLNHDAMYWYRQDPGQGLRLIYYSQIVNDFQKGDIAEGYSVSREKKESFPLTVTSAQKNPTAFYLCASTRGYTEAFFGQGTRLTVV.

This sequence joins TRBV20-1 and TRBJ2-7; possibly TRBD2 for D (6 bases). The CDR3 runs 15 residues. V was trimmed by 3 bases and J by 7 bases, leaving 22 bases between them. Germline CDR1 DFQATT, CDR2 SNEGSKA (reference sequence). CDR3 sequence: CSASRLASSLVEQYF. CDR3 sequence (DNA): TGCAGTGCTAGTAGGCTAGCGTCGAGCCTCGTAGAGCAGTACTTC.

The count of this clone is one. The chain recombines TRBV5-1 with TRBJ2-5, with 8 bases matching TRBD2. The CDR3 sequence is 14 residues long. Germline CDR1 and CDR2: SGHRS and YFSETQ. V trimming: 6 bases; J trimming: 3 bases; junction bases outside the gene matches: 7. The chain's CDR3 is CASKVTSVKETQYF. The CDR3 DNA reads as TGCGCCAGCAAAGTGACTAGCGTAAAAGAGACCCAGTACTTC. Full variable domain (outside the CDR3, taken from reference TRBV5-1 and TRBJ2-5): KAGVTQTPRYLIKTRGQQVTLSCSPISGHRSVSWYQQTPGQGLQFLFEYFSETQRNKGNFPGRFSGRQFSNSRSEMNVSTLELGDSALYLCASKVTSVKETQYFGPGTRLLVL.

The V and J genes are TRBV28 and TRBJ1-6; 8 bases line up with TRBD1. The CDR3 runs to 12 residues. From germline, CDR1 is MDHEN and CDR2 SYDVKM. The junction had 7 bases not matched to a gene; V was cut back by 5 bases and J by 16 bases. The DNA of the CDR3 is TGTGCCAGCAGTCTCCACCGACAGGGGCTCCACTTT. Its translation is CASSLHRQGLHF.

This clone appeared once. The gene calls are TRBV18 and TRBJ2-3, with 8 bases identical to TRBD1. The germline V gene has CDR1 KGHSH and CDR2 LQKENI. Losses at the gene ends were 0 bases for V and 4 bases for J; bases not matched to a gene: 3. The length of the CDR3 is 15 residues. CDR3 in amino acids: CASSPPDRDADTQYF. The CDR3 DNA follows: TGTGCCAGCTCACCACCGGACAGGGACGCAGATACGCAGTATTTT. The full variable domain, in which reference TRBV18 and TRBJ2-3 provide the parts outside the CDR3, is NAGVMQNPRHLVRRRGQEARLRCSPMKGHSHVYWYRQLPEEGLKFMVYLQKENIIDESGMPKERFSAEFPKEGPSILRIQQVVRGDSAAYFCASSPPDRDADTQYFGPGTRLTVL.

The chain combines TRBV10-2 with TRBJ1-6; D gene unclear. Trimming left V 0 bases short and J 5 bases short, with 14 bases between. CDR3 length equals 17 residues. In germline, CDR1 is WSHSY, CDR2 SAAADI. CDR3 bases: TGCGCCAGCAGTGAGTCGACTAGGGCGTCGGATAATTCACCCCTCCACTTT. It is translated as CASSESTRASDNSPLHF.

The chain links TRBV5-1 to TRBJ2-5; 7 bases are a match to TRBD2. Germline V gives CDR1 SGHRS, CDR2 YFSETQ. Trimming at V came to 2 bases and at J to 4 bases, leaving 5 bases not matched to a gene. There are 14 residues in the CDR3. DNA for the CDR3: TGCGCCAGCAGCTTAGTCAGGGAGGGAGAGACCCAGTACTTC. It is translated as CASSLVREGETQYF.

V gene TRBV2 combines with J gene TRBJ2-1; D uncertain. The CDR3 loop spans 14 amino acids. Trimming pared 0 bases from V and 15 bases from J, leaving 18 bases between. Germline values: CDR1 SNHLY, CDR2 FYNNEI. This chain's CDR3 is CASSEALQTLTWFF. In nucleotides, the CDR3 is TGTGCCAGCAGTGAAGCGCTTCAGACACTGACCTGGTTCTTC.

V gene TRBV5-1 combines with J gene TRBJ1-1; 8 bases line up with TRBD1. The CDR3 covers 14 residues. Germline CDR1 and CDR2: SGHRS and YFSETQ. J lost 2 bases, V lost 1 base, and 1 base had no gene match. CDR3 amino acids: CASSLSGGNTEAFF. CDR3 coding DNA: TGCGCCAGCAGCTTGTCAGGGGGCAACACTGAAGCTTTCTTT. Using reference TRBV5-1 and TRBJ1-1 for the parts outside the CDR3, the full variable domain is KAGVTQTPRYLIKTRGQQVTLSCSPISGHRSVSWYQQTPGQGLQFLFEYFSETQRNKGNFPGRFSGRQFSNSRSEMNVSTLELGDSALYLCASSLSGGNTEAFFGQGTRLTVV.

The chain has TRBV13 and TRBJ2-7; 7 positions agree with TRBD1. CDR1 and CDR2 (germline): PRHDT, FYEKMQ (reference sequence). V dropped 3 bases and J dropped 6; count of bases not matched to a gene: 5. The CDR3 runs to 13 residues. DNA of the CDR3: TGTGCCAGCAGCTTTAGACAGGGAGCCGAGCAGTACTTC. Amino acid sequence: CASSFRQGAEQYF.

The rearrangement uses TRBV7-3 and TRBJ2-1, with TRBD1 identical over 7 bases. The CDR3 covers 13 residues. Trimming removed 5 bases from V and 4 bases from J; junction bases left unmatched: 2. Per germline, CDR1 SGHTA and CDR2 FQGTGA. The CDR3 protein is CASSPGQYNEQFF. The CDR3 DNA reads as TGTGCCAGCAGCCCGGGACAGTACAATGAGCAGTTCTTC. The entire variable domain, with the rest obtained from reference TRBV7-3 and TRBJ2-1, is as follows: GAGVSQTPSNKVTEKGKYVELRCDPISGHTALYWYRQSLGQGPEFLIYFQGTGAADDSGLPNDRFFAVRPEGSVSTLKIQRTERGDSAVYLCASSPGQYNEQFFGPGTRLTVL.